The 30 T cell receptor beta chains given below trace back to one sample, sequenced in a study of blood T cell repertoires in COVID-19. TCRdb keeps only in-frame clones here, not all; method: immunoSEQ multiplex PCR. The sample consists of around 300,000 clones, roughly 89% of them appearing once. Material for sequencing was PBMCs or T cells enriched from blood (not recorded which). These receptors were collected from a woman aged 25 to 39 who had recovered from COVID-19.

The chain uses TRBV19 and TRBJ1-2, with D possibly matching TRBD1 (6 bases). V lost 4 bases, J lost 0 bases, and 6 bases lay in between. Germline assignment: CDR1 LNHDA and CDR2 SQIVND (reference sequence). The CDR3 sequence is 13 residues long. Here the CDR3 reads CASSRTANYGYTF. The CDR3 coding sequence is TGTGCCAGTAGTAGGACAGCTAACTATGGCTACACCTTC. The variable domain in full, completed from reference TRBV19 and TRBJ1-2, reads DGGITQSPKYLFRKEGQNVTLSCEQNLNHDAMYWYRQDPGQGLRLIYYSQIVNDFQKGDIAEGYSVSREKKESFPLTVTSAQKNPTAFYLCASSRTANYGYTFGSGTRLTVV.

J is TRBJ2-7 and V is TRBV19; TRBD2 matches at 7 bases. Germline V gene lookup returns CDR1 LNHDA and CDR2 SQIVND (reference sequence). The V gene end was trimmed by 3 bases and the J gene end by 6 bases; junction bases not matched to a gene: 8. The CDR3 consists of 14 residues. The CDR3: CASSIAGVSREQYF. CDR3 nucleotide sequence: TGTGCCAGTAGTATCGCGGGAGTAAGTCGCGAGCAGTACTTC.

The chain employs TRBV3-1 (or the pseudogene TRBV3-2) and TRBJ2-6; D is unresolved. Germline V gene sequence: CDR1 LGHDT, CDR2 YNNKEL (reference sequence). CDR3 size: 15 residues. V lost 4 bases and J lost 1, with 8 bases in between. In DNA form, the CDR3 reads TGTGCCAGCAGCCCCCCGCGTTCTGGGGCCAACGTCCTGACTTTC. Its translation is CASSPPRSGANVLTF.

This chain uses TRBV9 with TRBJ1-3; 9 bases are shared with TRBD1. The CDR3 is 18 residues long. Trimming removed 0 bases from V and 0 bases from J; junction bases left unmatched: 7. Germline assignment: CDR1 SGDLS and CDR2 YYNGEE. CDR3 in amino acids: CASSVEVGQGPSGNTIYF. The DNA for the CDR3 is TGTGCCAGCAGCGTAGAGGTGGGACAGGGACCCTCTGGAAACACCATATATTTT.

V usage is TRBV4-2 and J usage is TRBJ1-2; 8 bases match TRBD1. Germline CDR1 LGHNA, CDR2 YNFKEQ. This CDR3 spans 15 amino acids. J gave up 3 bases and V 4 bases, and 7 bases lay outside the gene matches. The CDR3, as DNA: TGTGCCAGCAGCCCGCGACAGGGGAGGGACTATGGCTACACCTTC. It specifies CASSPRQGRDYGYTF.

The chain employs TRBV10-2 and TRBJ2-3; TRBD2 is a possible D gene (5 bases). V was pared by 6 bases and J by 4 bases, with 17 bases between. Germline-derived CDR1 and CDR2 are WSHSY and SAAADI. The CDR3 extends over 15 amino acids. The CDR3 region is CASRLVGSGPDTQYF. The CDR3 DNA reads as TGCGCCAGCAGATTGGTGGGGAGTGGCCCAGATACGCAGTATTTT.

This CDR3 is CASSERLASSYNEQFF. The CDR3 DNA is TGCGCCAGCAGCGAAAGACTAGCGAGCTCCTACAATGAGCAGTTCTTC. V is TRBV5-1 and J is TRBJ2-1; the match to TRBD2 covers 8 bases. J lost 0 bases, V lost 4 bases, and 6 bases had no gene match. The CDR3 has 16 amino acids. Germline-derived CDR1 and CDR2 are SGHRS and YFSETQ. Full variable domain (rest looked up from reference TRBV5-1 and TRBJ2-1): KAGVTQTPRYLIKTRGQQVTLSCSPISGHRSVSWYQQTPGQGLQFLFEYFSETQRNKGNFPGRFSGRQFSNSRSEMNVSTLELGDSALYLCASSERLASSYNEQFFGPGTRLTVL.

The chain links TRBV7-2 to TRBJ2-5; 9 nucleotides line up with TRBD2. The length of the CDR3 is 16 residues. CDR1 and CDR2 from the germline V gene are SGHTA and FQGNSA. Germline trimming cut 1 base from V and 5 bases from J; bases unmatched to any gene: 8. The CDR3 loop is CASSLEGAGGGETQYF. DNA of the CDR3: TGTGCCAGCAGCTTAGAAGGAGCGGGAGGTGGGGAGACCCAGTACTTC.

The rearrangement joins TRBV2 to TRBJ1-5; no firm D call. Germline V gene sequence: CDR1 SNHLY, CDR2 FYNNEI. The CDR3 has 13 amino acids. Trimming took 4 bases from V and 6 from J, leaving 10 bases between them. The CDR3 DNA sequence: TGTGCCAGCAGTGCAGGTTCGCTTCAGCCCCAGCATTTT. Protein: CASSAGSLQPQHF.

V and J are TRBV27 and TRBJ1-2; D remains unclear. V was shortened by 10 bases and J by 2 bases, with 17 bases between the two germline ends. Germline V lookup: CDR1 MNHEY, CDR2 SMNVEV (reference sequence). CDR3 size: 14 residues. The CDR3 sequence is CATRPSGGNYGYTF. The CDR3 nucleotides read TGTGCCACCCGCCCCTCAGGAGGCAACTATGGCTACACCTTC.

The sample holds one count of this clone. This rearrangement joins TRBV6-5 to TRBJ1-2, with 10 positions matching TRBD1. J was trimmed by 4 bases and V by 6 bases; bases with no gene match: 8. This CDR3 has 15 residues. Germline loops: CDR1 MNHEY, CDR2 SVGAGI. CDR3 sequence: CASSQGQGGTYGYTF. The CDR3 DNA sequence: TGTGCCAGCAGCCAAGGACAGGGGGGAACCTATGGCTACACCTTC.

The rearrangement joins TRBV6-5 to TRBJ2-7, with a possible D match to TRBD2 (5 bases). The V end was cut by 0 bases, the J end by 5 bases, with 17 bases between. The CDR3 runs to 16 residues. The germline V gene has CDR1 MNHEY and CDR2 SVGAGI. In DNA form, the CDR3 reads TGTGCCAGCAGTTACTCGTTCGCGGGCCGAGGGCACGAGCAGTACTTC. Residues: CASSYSFAGRGHEQYF.

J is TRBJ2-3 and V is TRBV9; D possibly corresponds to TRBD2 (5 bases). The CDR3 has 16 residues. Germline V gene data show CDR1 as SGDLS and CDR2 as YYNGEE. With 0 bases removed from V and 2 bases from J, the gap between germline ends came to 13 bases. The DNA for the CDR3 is TGTGCCAGCAGCGTAGGGACGGGAACCTACACAGATACGCAGTATTTT. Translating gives CASSVGTGTYTDTQYF. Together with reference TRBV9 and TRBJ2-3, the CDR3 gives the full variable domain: DSGVTQTPKHLITATGQRVTLRCSPRSGDLSVYWYQQSLDQGLQFLIQYYNGEERAKGNILERFSAQQFPDLHSELNLSSLELGDSALYFCASSVGTGTYTDTQYFGPGTRLTVL.

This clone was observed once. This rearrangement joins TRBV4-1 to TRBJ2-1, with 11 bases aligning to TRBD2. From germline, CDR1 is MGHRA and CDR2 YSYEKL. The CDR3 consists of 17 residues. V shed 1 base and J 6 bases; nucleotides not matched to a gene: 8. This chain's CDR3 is CASSQVGRLAGGNEQFF. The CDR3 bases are TGCGCCAGCAGCCAAGTAGGGCGGCTAGCGGGAGGCAATGAGCAGTTCTTC.

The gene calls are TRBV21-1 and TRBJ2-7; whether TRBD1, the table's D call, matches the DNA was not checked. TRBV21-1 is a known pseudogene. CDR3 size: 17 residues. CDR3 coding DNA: TGTGCCAGCAGCAAAGCGATCATCGGGACAGATTCCTACGAGCAGTACTTC. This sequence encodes CASSKAIIGTDSYEQYF.

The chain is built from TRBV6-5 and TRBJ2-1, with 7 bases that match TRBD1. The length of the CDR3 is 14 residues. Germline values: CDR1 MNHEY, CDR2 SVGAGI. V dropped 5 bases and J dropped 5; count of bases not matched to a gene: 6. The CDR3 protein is CASSTGVFDNEQFF. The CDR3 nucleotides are TGTGCCAGCAGTACAGGGGTTTTCGACAATGAGCAGTTCTTC.

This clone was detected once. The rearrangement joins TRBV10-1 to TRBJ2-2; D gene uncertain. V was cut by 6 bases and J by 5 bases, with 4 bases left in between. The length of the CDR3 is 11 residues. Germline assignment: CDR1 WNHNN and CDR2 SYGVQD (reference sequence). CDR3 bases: TGCGCCAGCAGCCAAACCGGGGAGCTGTTTTTT. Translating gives CASSQTGELFF.

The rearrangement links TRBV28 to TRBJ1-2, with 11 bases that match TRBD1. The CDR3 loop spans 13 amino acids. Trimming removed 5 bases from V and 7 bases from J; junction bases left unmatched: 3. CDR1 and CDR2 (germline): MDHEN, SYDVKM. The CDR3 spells CASSPGTGGGYTF. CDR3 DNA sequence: TGTGCCAGCAGTCCGGGGACAGGGGGTGGCTACACCTTC.

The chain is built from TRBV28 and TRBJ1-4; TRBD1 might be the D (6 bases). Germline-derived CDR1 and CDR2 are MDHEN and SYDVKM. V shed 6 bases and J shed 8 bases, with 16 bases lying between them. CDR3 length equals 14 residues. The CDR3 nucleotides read TGTGCCAGCAGAAGACTAACAGGGCTCGAAAAACTGTTTTTT. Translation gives CASRRLTGLEKLFF.

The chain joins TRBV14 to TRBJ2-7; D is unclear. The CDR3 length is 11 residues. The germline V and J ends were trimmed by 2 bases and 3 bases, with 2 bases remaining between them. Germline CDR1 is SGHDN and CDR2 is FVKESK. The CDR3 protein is CASSQYYEQYF. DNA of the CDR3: TGTGCCAGCAGCCAATACTACGAGCAGTACTTC.

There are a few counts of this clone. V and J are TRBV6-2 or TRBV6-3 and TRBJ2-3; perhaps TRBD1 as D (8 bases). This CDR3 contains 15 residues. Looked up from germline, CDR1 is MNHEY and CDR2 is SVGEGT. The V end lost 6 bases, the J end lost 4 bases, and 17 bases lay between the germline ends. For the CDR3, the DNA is TGTGCCAGCAGCGGACAGGGCGGGGGCCCAGATACGCAGTATTTT. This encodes CASSGQGGGPDTQYF.

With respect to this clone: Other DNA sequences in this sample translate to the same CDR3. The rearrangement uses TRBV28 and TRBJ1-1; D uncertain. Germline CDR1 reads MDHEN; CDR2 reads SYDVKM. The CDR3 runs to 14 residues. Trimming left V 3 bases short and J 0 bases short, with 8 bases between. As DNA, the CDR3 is TGTGCCAGCAGTTTGGGCGGGGTGAACACTGAAGCTTTCTTT. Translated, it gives CASSLGGVNTEAFF.

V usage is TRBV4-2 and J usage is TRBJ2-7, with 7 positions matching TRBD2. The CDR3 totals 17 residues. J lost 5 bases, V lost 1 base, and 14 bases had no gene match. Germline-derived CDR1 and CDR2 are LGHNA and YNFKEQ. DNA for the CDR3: TGTGCCAGCAGCCAAGGGACCCCTGGGGCGGGAGACGACGAGCAGTACTTC. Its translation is CASSQGTPGAGDDEQYF.

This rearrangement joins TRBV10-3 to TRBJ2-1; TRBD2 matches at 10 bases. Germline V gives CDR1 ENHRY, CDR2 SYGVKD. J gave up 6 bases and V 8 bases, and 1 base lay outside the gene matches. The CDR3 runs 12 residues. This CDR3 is CAIASGSNEQFF. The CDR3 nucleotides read TGTGCCATCGCTAGCGGGAGCAATGAGCAGTTCTTC.

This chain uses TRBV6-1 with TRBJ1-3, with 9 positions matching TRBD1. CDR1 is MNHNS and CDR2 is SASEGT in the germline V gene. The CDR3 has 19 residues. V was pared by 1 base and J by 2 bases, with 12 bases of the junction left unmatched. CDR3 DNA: TGTGCCAGCAGTGAAGTGTGGACAGGGGTAGCTGGAGCTGGAAACACCATATATTTT. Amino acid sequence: CASSEVWTGVAGAGNTIYF.

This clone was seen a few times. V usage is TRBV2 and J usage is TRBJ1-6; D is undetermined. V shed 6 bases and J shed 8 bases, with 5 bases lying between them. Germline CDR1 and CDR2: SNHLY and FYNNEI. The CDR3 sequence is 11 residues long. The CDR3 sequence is CASSGYSPLHF. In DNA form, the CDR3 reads TGTGCCAGCAGCGGGTATTCACCCCTCCACTTT.

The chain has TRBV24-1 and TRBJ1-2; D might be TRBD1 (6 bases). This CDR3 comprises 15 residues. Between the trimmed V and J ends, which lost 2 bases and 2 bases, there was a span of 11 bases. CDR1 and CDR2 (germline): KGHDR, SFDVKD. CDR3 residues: CATSDSVRGNYGYTF. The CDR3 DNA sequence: TGTGCCACCAGTGATTCAGTCAGGGGAAACTATGGCTACACCTTC.

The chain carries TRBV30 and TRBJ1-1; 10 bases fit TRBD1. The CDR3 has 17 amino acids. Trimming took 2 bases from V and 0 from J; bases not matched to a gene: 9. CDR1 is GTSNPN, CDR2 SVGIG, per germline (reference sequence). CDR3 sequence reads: CAWSFRDRGFVNTEAFF. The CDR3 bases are TGTGCCTGGAGTTTCCGGGACAGGGGCTTTGTGAACACTGAAGCTTTCTTT.

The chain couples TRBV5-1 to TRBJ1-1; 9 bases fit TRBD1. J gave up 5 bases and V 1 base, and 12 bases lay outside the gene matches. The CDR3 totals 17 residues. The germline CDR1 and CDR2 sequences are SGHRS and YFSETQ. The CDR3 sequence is CASSLLTGTGRETEAFF. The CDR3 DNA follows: TGCGCCAGCAGCTTGCTTACCGGGACAGGGAGGGAAACTGAAGCTTTCTTT.

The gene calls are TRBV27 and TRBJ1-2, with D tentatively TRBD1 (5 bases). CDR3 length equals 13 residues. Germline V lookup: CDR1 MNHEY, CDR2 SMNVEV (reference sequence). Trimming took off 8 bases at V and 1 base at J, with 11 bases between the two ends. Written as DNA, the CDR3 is TGTGCCAGCGGAGCACAGGTTAACTATGGCTACACCTTC. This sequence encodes CASGAQVNYGYTF.